This TCR beta chain was profiled in a study of T cells in Graves' hyperthyroidism and ophthalmopathy. Whole-study results and caveats: Blood also carried most thyroid clonotypes expanded above 0.001.

It was RNA transcripts that yielded the amplified TCR beta CDR3 regions. Researchers ran a first-round RT-PCR on the TCR CDR3 using the HTBI primer set. TCRdb called the multiplex PCR reads again in MiXCR, with one record for every CDR3 protein. The data hold roughly 300,000 distinct CDR3 sequences, with around a quarter observed a single time. CDR3 length: 17 amino acids. Trimming took 4 bases from V and 0 from J; bases not matched to a gene: 5. The germline CDR1 and CDR2 sequences are SGHDN and FVKESK. In the case of this clonotype: What it binds is unknown.

What was sequenced was blood. The rearrangement links TRBV14 to TRBJ2-2; TRBD2 matches at 10 bases. This clonotype was obtained from a middle-aged man with Graves' hyperthyroidism that later progressed to Graves' ophthalmopathy. Here the CDR3 DNA reads TGTGCCAGCAGCCGAAAAGGACTAGCGGCGAACACCGGGGAGCTGTTTTTT. Encoded protein: CASSRKGLAANTGELFF.